One sample yielded the 6 T cell receptor beta chains listed below, sequenced in a study of blood T cell repertoires in COVID-19. Profiled with immunoSEQ multiplex PCR; TCRdb holds only in-frame clones, not every one. The repertoire holds 65,000 to 85,000 clones, 80% to 90% seen once, with 5.5% to 7% in the top ten. Input material: peripheral blood. Receptor source: a man older than 75 with COVID-19, enrolled during active disease.

This clone appeared a single time. The chain combines TRBV7-2 with TRBJ1-2; 9 positions agree with TRBD1. V shed 3 bases and J 4 bases; nucleotides not matched to a gene: 6. The CDR3 loop spans 15 amino acids. CDR1 is SGHTA and CDR2 is FQGNSA in the germline V gene. CDR3 coding DNA: TGTGCCAGCAGCTTCGGGACAGGGAATACCTATGGCTACACCTTC. This sequence encodes CASSFGTGNTYGYTF.

The V gene is TRBV7-2, the J gene TRBJ1-4, with 10 nucleotides matching TRBD1. Germline V CDR1 and CDR2: SGHTA, FQGNSA. The CDR3 loop spans 17 amino acids. J lost 3 bases, V lost 8 bases, and 12 bases had no gene match. CDR3: CASPGTGEGGPNEKLFF. The DNA of the CDR3 is TGTGCCAGCCCCGGGACAGGGGAGGGAGGGCCTAATGAAAAACTGTTTTTT.

The chain employs TRBV5-6 and TRBJ2-7; D is ambiguous. CDR1 SGHDT and CDR2 YYEEEE come from the germline V gene. Trimming removed 2 bases from V and 5 bases from J, with 5 bases in between. The CDR3 contains 11 residues. Written as DNA, the CDR3 is TGTGCCAGCAGCTTCCGAGACGAGCAGTACTTC. Translated: CASSFRDEQYF.

The chain recombines TRBV6-5 with TRBJ1-2; the D gene is possibly TRBD1 (6 bases). Looked up from germline, CDR1 is MNHEY and CDR2 is SVGAGI. This CDR3 has 14 amino acids. V lost 0 bases, J lost 8 bases, and 13 bases lay in between. This chain's CDR3 is CASSYSRGTGGYTF. The CDR3 DNA sequence: TGTGCCAGCAGTTACTCGAGGGGGACCGGCGGCTACACCTTC.

The chain combines TRBV12-3 or TRBV12-4 with TRBJ2-1, with 11 bases fitting TRBD2. The CDR3 extends over 12 amino acids. Trimming removed 5 bases from V and 10 bases from J; junction bases left unmatched: 1. This chain's CDR3 is CASSTSGGEQFF. The CDR3 bases are TGTGCCAGCAGTACTAGCGGGGGAGAGCAGTTCTTC.

J is TRBJ2-1 and V is TRBV5-8; 12 bases line up with TRBD1. The germline V gene encodes CDR1 SGHTS and CDR2 YDEGEE. The V gene end was trimmed by 3 bases and the J gene end by 6 bases; junction bases not matched to a gene: 4. CDR3 length: 15 amino acids. CDR3 in amino acids: CASSWGQGARNEQFF. CDR3 sequence (DNA): TGTGCCAGCAGCTGGGGACAGGGGGCGCGCAATGAGCAGTTCTTC.